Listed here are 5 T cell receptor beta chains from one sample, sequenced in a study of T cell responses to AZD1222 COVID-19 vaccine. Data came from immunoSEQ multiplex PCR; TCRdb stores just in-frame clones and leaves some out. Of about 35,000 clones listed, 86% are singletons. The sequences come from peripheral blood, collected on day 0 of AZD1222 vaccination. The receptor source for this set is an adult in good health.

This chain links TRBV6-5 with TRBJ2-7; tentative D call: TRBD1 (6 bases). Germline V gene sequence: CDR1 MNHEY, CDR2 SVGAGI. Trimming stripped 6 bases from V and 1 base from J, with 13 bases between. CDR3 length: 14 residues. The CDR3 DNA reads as TGTGCCAGCAGCAACCGGGACAAGTCCTACGAGCAGTACTTC. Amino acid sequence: CASSNRDKSYEQYF.

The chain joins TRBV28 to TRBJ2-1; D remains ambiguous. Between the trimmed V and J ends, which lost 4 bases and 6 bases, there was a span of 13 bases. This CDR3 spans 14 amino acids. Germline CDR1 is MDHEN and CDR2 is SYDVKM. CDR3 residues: CASSSFQLGNEQFF. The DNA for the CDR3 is TGTGCCAGCAGTTCCTTCCAACTTGGCAATGAGCAGTTCTTC.

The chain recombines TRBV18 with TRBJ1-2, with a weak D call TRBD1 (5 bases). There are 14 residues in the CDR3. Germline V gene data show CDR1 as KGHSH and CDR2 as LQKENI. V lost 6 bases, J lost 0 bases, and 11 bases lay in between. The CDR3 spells CASSKQVSNYGYTF. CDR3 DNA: TGTGCCAGCTCCAAACAGGTCTCTAACTATGGCTACACCTTC.

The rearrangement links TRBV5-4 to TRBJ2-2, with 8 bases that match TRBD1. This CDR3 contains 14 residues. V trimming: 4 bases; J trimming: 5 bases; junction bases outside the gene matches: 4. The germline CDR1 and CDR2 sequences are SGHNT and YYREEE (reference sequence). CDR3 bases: TGTGCCAGCAGCCGACAGGGGAGTACCGGGGAGCTGTTTTTT. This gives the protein CASSRQGSTGELFF.

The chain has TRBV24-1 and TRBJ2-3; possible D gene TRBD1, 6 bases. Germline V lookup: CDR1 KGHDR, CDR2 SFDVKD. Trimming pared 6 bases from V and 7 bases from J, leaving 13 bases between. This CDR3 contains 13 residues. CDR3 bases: TGTGCCACCAGTTCTGGGGGCCCAAATACGCAGTATTTT. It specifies CATSSGGPNTQYF.